This T cell receptor (beta chain) was retrieved from a study of prognosis after radiotherapy for stage I lung cancer. Study overall: The study included 13 to 15 patients with newly diagnosed primary stage I lung tumors and roughly 5 with oligometastatic NSCLC after surgical resection of the primary tumor. Overall study findings and caveats: Divergent TRBV and TRBJ gene usage has reportedly been observed between patients with and without metastases.

Every patient was node-negative on CT and PET/CT and lacked prior chemotherapy, radiotherapy or other malignancies. Peripheral blood was collected in volumes of roughly 6 milliliters at each of two time points. Genomic DNA provided the template from which TCR beta CDR3 was amplified by two-round multiplex PCR. The authors ran first-round PCR with primers specific to each TRBV and TRBJ gene. TCRdb redid the calling of the multiplex PCR reads with MiXCR, one entry per CDR3 protein. Found here are about 19,000 distinct CDR3 sequences, roughly a quarter of them singletons; the top ten hold 20% to 25%. This clonotype was seen ten or more times. The target antigen is unknown. Trimming shortened V by 8 bases and J by 7 bases, and 24 bases separated the two germline ends. CDR3 size: 15 residues. In germline, CDR1 is DFQATT, CDR2 SNEGSKA (reference sequence).

This specimen consisted of PBMCs, obtained before or after stereotactic body radiation therapy (not recorded which). The chain carries TRBV20-1 and TRBJ2-1; TRBD2 might be the D (6 bases). This clonotype was obtained from a donor aged 50 or older with non-small cell lung cancer. The chain's CDR3 is CSTHTKGERENEQFF. The CDR3 region has the DNA TGCAGTACGCATACTAAGGGAGAACGGGAGAATGAGCAGTTCTTC.